Listed here are 13 T cell receptor beta chains from one sample, sequenced in a study of shared clonotypes between healthy human individuals. CD45RO-negative cells were positively selected for CCR7, leaving out terminally differentiated effector memory CD45RA+ cells. Repertoires were generated with immunoSEQ multiplex PCR, while TCRdb's copy carries only in-frame clones and drops some. The sample has under 2,000,000 clones; about 95% are singletons. The sample comprised naive CD8+ T cells sorted from blood. These receptor sequences come from a man between 18 and 35 years old in good health.

This rearrangement joins TRBV14 to TRBJ2-2; a possible D gene is TRBD1 (5 bases). This CDR3 region has 15 residues. The ends were cut back, 2 bases at V and 0 bases at J, with 7 bases in the middle. The germline V gene encodes CDR1 SGHDN and CDR2 FVKESK. The CDR3 protein is CASSQPTANTGELFF. As DNA, the CDR3 is TGTGCCAGCAGCCAACCGACAGCGAACACCGGGGAGCTGTTTTTT.

The chain couples TRBV27 to TRBJ1-3; D unclear. The CDR3 has 15 residues. Germline CDR1 is MNHEY and CDR2 is SMNVEV (reference sequence). V was cut by 3 bases and J by 0 bases, with 9 bases left in between. Here the CDR3 DNA reads TGTGCCAGCAGTTTGAGCTGGACCTCTGGAAACACCATATATTTT. Translating it yields CASSLSWTSGNTIYF.

In DNA form, the CDR3 reads TGTGCCAGCAGTGAAGCGAAACCCCCGCAGGAGACCCAGTACTTC. Protein product: CASSEAKPPQETQYF. The V gene is TRBV2, the J gene TRBJ2-5, with D unclear. The CDR3 spans 15 residues. V lost 0 bases and J lost 5, with 13 bases in between. Germline-derived CDR1 and CDR2 are SNHLY and FYNNEI.

The chain couples TRBV7-2 to TRBJ2-1; TRBD2 agrees at 9 bases. V lost 4 bases, J lost 1 base, and 8 bases stayed unmatched. The CDR3 spans 17 residues. Germline V gene lookup returns CDR1 SGHTA and CDR2 FQGNSA. The CDR3 loop reads CASSSYLLAGSYNEQFF. As DNA, the CDR3 is TGTGCCAGCAGCTCCTACCTCCTAGCGGGATCCTACAATGAGCAGTTCTTC.

This chain joins TRBV6-6 and TRBJ1-2; TRBD1 matches at 8 bases. The CDR3 is 14 amino acids. Germline V gene sequence: CDR1 MNHNY, CDR2 SVGAGI (reference sequence). J was trimmed by 6 bases and V by 6 bases; bases with no gene match: 9. CDR3 nucleotides: TGTGCCAGCAGCCCACCGGACAGGGCGCATGGCTACACCTTC. It codes for CASSPPDRAHGYTF.

The J gene is TRBJ2-3, the V gene TRBV9; TRBD1 is a possible D gene (5 bases). CDR3 length: 13 residues. Trimming removed 0 bases at V and 6 bases at J, with 8 bases between. Germline CDR1 reads SGDLS; CDR2 reads YYNGEE. CDR3 protein: CASSVGSGDTQYF. CDR3 coding DNA: TGTGCCAGCAGCGTAGGGTCAGGGGATACGCAGTATTTT.

The J gene is TRBJ2-3, the V gene TRBV5-4; 9 bases match TRBD2. The CDR3 runs 14 residues. V shed 2 bases, J shed 8 bases, and the junction held 6 bases outside the gene matches. Germline CDR1 reads SGHNT; CDR2 reads YYREEE (reference sequence). The CDR3: CASSFSGGSPTQYF. The CDR3 bases are TGTGCCAGCAGCTTTAGCGGGGGAAGCCCTACGCAGTATTTT. Filled out from reference TRBV5-4 and TRBJ2-3, the complete variable domain reads ETGVTQSPTHLIKTRGQQVTLRCSSQSGHNTVSWYQQALGQGPQFIFQYYREEENGRGNFPPRFSGLQFPNYSSELNVNALELDDSALYLCASSFSGGSPTQYFGPGTRLTVL.

The V and J genes are TRBV30 and TRBJ1-2; D is uncertain. The CDR3 contains 13 residues. Per the germline V gene, CDR1 is GTSNPN and CDR2 is SVGIG (reference sequence). Deletions cut 2 bases from V and 6 bases from J, with 13 bases between. The CDR3 is CAWSLGGSDGYTF. CDR3 coding DNA: TGTGCCTGGAGTTTGGGAGGATCCGATGGCTACACCTTC.

This chain connects TRBV7-9 to TRBJ1-1, with D perhaps matching TRBD1 (5 bases). Germline V gene lookup returns CDR1 SEHNR and CDR2 FQNEAQ (reference sequence). The germline V and J ends were trimmed by 6 bases and 1 base, with 9 bases remaining between them. CDR3 length: 13 amino acids. The CDR3 spells CASSDSTNTEAFF. The CDR3 nucleotides read TGTGCCAGCAGTGACAGTACGAACACTGAAGCTTTCTTT.

V is TRBV4-1 and J is TRBJ2-3; D ambiguous. This CDR3 spans 15 amino acids. V lost 6 bases to trimming and J lost 6 bases, with 19 bases between them. Germline CDR1 is MGHRA and CDR2 is YSYEKL. The CDR3 nucleotides are TGCGCCAGCAGGCATATAAGCTTGGCTCTGGATACGCAGTATTTT. Protein sequence: CASRHISLALDTQYF.

V gene TRBV6-6 combines with J gene TRBJ2-3; D uncertain. This CDR3 comprises 15 residues. V was trimmed by 0 bases and J by 1 base, leaving 8 bases between them. Germline CDR1 and CDR2: MNHNY and SVGAGI (reference sequence). CDR3 sequence (DNA): TGTGCCAGCAGTTACTCCTCAGTGGGCACAGATACGCAGTATTTT. Protein product: CASSYSSVGTDTQYF.

V is TRBV28 and J is TRBJ1-6, with D possibly being TRBD1 (5 bases). The germline V and J ends were trimmed by 4 bases and 0 bases, with 13 bases remaining between them. This CDR3 spans 17 amino acids. Per germline, CDR1 MDHEN and CDR2 SYDVKM. The CDR3 protein is CASSWGAMSSYNSPLHF. Here the CDR3 DNA reads TGTGCCAGCAGTTGGGGCGCAATGAGCTCCTATAATTCACCCCTCCACTTT.

The chain couples TRBV4-1 to TRBJ2-5; D possibly corresponds to TRBD2 (6 bases). Germline V CDR1 and CDR2: MGHRA, YSYEKL. The CDR3 length is 14 residues. Trimming removed 2 bases at V and 5 bases at J, with 12 bases between. Here the CDR3 DNA reads TGCGCCAGCAGCCAAAGGAGGGGCGAGGAGACCCAGTACTTC. Translated, it gives CASSQRRGEETQYF.